This is a list of T cell receptor beta chains from one sample in a study of shared clonotypes between healthy human individuals. Assay used: immunoSEQ multiplex PCR; TCRdb lists only in-frame clones, some missing. The table lists fewer than 850,000 clones, 95% to 97% of them singletons, with around 0.25% in the top ten. The sequencing sample was made of naive CD8+ T cells sorted from blood. Receptor source: a man aged 25-40 years in good health. Each CDR3 is given with its conserved first and last residue. The D gene is left open where the match is weak. Only part of the rows carry a size: once, few, many, or a class if the clone is expanded.

clone_size: .
d_call: TRBD2
v_call: TRBV4-1
j_call: TRBJ2-1
cdr3_nt: TGCGCCAGCAGCCCCCGGGGACTAGCGGGAGGAAGGGAGCAGTTCTTC
cdr3_aa: CASSPRGLAGGREQFF

clone_size: .
d_call: .
v_call: TRBV19
j_call: TRBJ2-3
cdr3_nt: TGTGCCAGTAGTATAGGTACAGGAGGTTTGGGCACAGATACGCAGTATTTT
cdr3_aa: CASSIGTGGLGTDTQYF

clone_size: .
d_call: .
v_call: TRBV7-2
j_call: TRBJ2-7
cdr3_nt: TGTGCCAGCAGCCCCAGACTAGGCGAGCAGTACTTC
cdr3_aa: CASSPRLGEQYF

clone_size: .
d_call: .
v_call: TRBV7-9
j_call: TRBJ1-1
cdr3_nt: TGTGCCAGCAGCTTAATTAACACTGAAGCTTTCTTT
cdr3_aa: CASSLINTEAFF

clone_size: .
d_call: TRBD2
v_call: TRBV10-3
j_call: TRBJ2-7
cdr3_nt: TGTGCCATCAGTGAGGCGACTAGCGGGAGCCTTTCCTCTTACGAGCAGTACTTC
cdr3_aa: CAISEATSGSLSSYEQYF

clone_size: few
d_call: .
v_call: TRBV6-5
j_call: TRBJ1-5
cdr3_nt: TGTGCCAGTCGGGGTGGGGATAGCAATCAGCCCCAGCATTTT
cdr3_aa: CASRGGDSNQPQHF

clone_size: .
d_call: .
v_call: TRBV27
j_call: TRBJ2-1
cdr3_nt: TGTGCCAATCCCCGGAGTGTCAATGAGCAGTTCTTC
cdr3_aa: CANPRSVNEQFF

clone_size: .
d_call: TRBD1
v_call: TRBV27
j_call: TRBJ1-5
cdr3_nt: TGTGCCAGCCAGGGGGCCTTATCCGATCAGCCCCAGCATTTT
cdr3_aa: CASQGALSDQPQHF

clone_size: .
d_call: .
v_call: TRBV5-6
j_call: TRBJ2-7
cdr3_nt: TGTGCCAGCAGCTTGGCGAACTACGAGCAGTACTTC
cdr3_aa: CASSLANYEQYF

clone_size: .
d_call: TRBD2
v_call: TRBV15
j_call: TRBJ2-7
cdr3_nt: TGTGCCACCAGACCAATAGCGGGAGGGCCGGGGTACGAGCAGTACTTC
cdr3_aa: CATRPIAGGPGYEQYF

clone_size: once
d_call: TRBD2
v_call: TRBV27
j_call: TRBJ2-1
cdr3_nt: TGTGCCAGCAGTTTTGGGACTAGCGGGTGGGATGAGCAGTTCTTC
cdr3_aa: CASSFGTSGWDEQFF

clone_size: .
d_call: TRBD1
v_call: TRBV10-3
j_call: TRBJ2-7
cdr3_nt: TGTGCCATCAGTGAAACAGGGGCCAGCTCCTACGAGCAGTACTTC
cdr3_aa: CAISETGASSYEQYF

clone_size: .
d_call: .
v_call: TRBV7-9
j_call: TRBJ1-1
cdr3_nt: TGTGCCAGCAGCGCCACAGGGCGCGGGAAAAACACTGAAGCTTTCTTT
cdr3_aa: CASSATGRGKNTEAFF

clone_size: .
d_call: .
v_call: TRBV7-7
j_call: TRBJ2-3
cdr3_nt: TGTGCTAGCAGCTCACAGGTTACAGATACGCAGTATTTT
cdr3_aa: CASSSQVTDTQYF

clone_size: .
d_call: TRBD1
v_call: TRBV15
j_call: TRBJ2-7
cdr3_nt: TGTGCCACCAGCACAGCACCGGGGACAGTATACGAGCAGTACTTC
cdr3_aa: CATSTAPGTVYEQYF

clone_size: .
d_call: TRBD1
v_call: TRBV7-2
j_call: TRBJ1-1
cdr3_nt: TGTGCCAGCAGCAGCACAGGGGGCTGGACTGAAGCTTTCTTT
cdr3_aa: CASSSTGGWTEAFF

clone_size: .
d_call: TRBD2
v_call: TRBV2
j_call: TRBJ2-3
cdr3_nt: TGTGCCACTACCGGGACTAGCGACCCAGATACGCAGTATTTT
cdr3_aa: CATTGTSDPDTQYF

clone_size: .
d_call: TRBD1
v_call: TRBV5-1
j_call: TRBJ2-7
cdr3_nt: TGCGCCAGCAGCTTGGGACAGGGTCTTCCCTACGAGCAGTACTTC
cdr3_aa: CASSLGQGLPYEQYF

clone_size: .
d_call: .
v_call: TRBV29-1
j_call: TRBJ2-7
cdr3_nt: TGCAGCGTTGAGACCCGCGGCCAATCCTACGAGCAGTACTTC
cdr3_aa: CSVETRGQSYEQYF

clone_size: .
d_call: .
v_call: TRBV5-5
j_call: TRBJ1-1
cdr3_nt: TGTGCCAGCAGCTTGCCTCCGAGTTTGAGTTTTTTCGTCTTT
cdr3_aa: CASSLPPSLSFFVF

clone_size: .
d_call: .
v_call: TRBV27
j_call: TRBJ1-2
cdr3_nt: TGTGCCAGCAGTTTTGGGAGAAACTATGGCTACACCTTC
cdr3_aa: CASSFGRNYGYTF

clone_size: .
d_call: .
v_call: TRBV27
j_call: TRBJ1-5
cdr3_nt: TGTGCCAGCAGTTTACTGGGTGAAGAGCCCCAGCATTTT
cdr3_aa: CASSLLGEEPQHF

clone_size: once
d_call: .
v_call: TRBV28
j_call: TRBJ2-7
cdr3_nt: TGTGCCAGCAGTTTGTCAAGGAGCTCCTACGAGCAGTACTTC
cdr3_aa: CASSLSRSSYEQYF

clone_size: .
d_call: TRBD2
v_call: TRBV19
j_call: TRBJ2-7
cdr3_nt: TGTGCCAGTAGTATCCGCGGGAGATTTTACGAGCAGTACTTC
cdr3_aa: CASSIRGRFYEQYF

clone_size: .
d_call: .
v_call: TRBV5-4
j_call: TRBJ2-6
cdr3_nt: TGTGCCAGCAGGCAGTCCTCGGGACTTGGGGCCAACGTCCTGACTTTC
cdr3_aa: CASRQSSGLGANVLTF

clone_size: .
d_call: .
v_call: TRBV9
j_call: TRBJ2-1
cdr3_nt: TGTGCCAGCAGCCCCCGCCCGATCGGAGGCCACGAGCAGTTCTTC
cdr3_aa: CASSPRPIGGHEQFF

clone_size: .
d_call: TRBD1
v_call: TRBV29-1
j_call: TRBJ2-7
cdr3_nt: TGCAGCGCTGCCGGGACAGGGTTATCCTACGAGCAGTACTTC
cdr3_aa: CSAAGTGLSYEQYF

clone_size: .
d_call: TRBD2
v_call: TRBV11-3
j_call: TRBJ2-3
cdr3_nt: TGTGCCAGCAGCCCACGGACTAGCGGGAGCACAGATACGCAGTATTTT
cdr3_aa: CASSPRTSGSTDTQYF

clone_size: .
d_call: TRBD1
v_call: TRBV9
j_call: TRBJ2-3
cdr3_nt: TGTGCCAGCAGCTCCGACAGGGTTAATACGCAGTATTTT
cdr3_aa: CASSSDRVNTQYF

clone_size: .
d_call: .
v_call: TRBV11-3
j_call: TRBJ2-3
cdr3_nt: TGTGCCAGCAGCAATTACACGGGAGCGGCAGATACGCAGTATTTT
cdr3_aa: CASSNYTGAADTQYF

clone_size: .
d_call: .
v_call: TRBV28
j_call: TRBJ2-7
cdr3_nt: TGTGCCAGCAATTGGCCCGGCGAGCAGTACTTC
cdr3_aa: CASNWPGEQYF

clone_size: few
d_call: TRBD1
v_call: TRBV28
j_call: TRBJ2-3
cdr3_nt: TGTGCCAGCAGTTTAGGGACAGGGAATACAGATACGCAGTATTTT
cdr3_aa: CASSLGTGNTDTQYF

clone_size: .
d_call: TRBD2
v_call: TRBV14
j_call: TRBJ2-3
cdr3_nt: TGTGCCAGCAGCCAAGGAGGAGTCCCGGGACTAGCGGGAGGGCCCACAGATACGCAGTATTTT
cdr3_aa: CASSQGGVPGLAGGPTDTQYF

clone_size: .
d_call: .
v_call: TRBV20-1
j_call: TRBJ2-7
cdr3_nt: TGCAGTGCTCCCAGGGGCTACGAGCAGTACTTC
cdr3_aa: CSAPRGYEQYF

clone_size: .
d_call: TRBD2
v_call: TRBV9
j_call: TRBJ2-1
cdr3_nt: TGTGCCAGCAGCGGGAGTAGCGGGAGTTCCTACAATGAGCAGTTCTTC
cdr3_aa: CASSGSSGSSYNEQFF

clone_size: .
d_call: TRBD1
v_call: TRBV7-6
j_call: TRBJ1-4
cdr3_nt: TGTGCCAGCAGCGGGGGACAGGGGAATGAAAAACTGTTTTTT
cdr3_aa: CASSGGQGNEKLFF

clone_size: .
d_call: .
v_call: TRBV7-2
j_call: TRBJ1-1
cdr3_nt: TGTGCCAGCAGCTTTCTCTCCAGGGATCAGGGAGCTTTCTTT
cdr3_aa: CASSFLSRDQGAFF

clone_size: .
d_call: .
v_call: TRBV29-1
j_call: TRBJ2-3
cdr3_nt: TGCAGCGTTGAGGTGGGAGCCAGCACAGATACGCAGTATTTT
cdr3_aa: CSVEVGASTDTQYF

clone_size: once
d_call: TRBD2
v_call: TRBV7-6
j_call: TRBJ2-1
cdr3_nt: TGTGCCAGCAGCGGGAGGGGTAATGAGCAGTTCTTC
cdr3_aa: CASSGRGNEQFF

clone_size: .
d_call: .
v_call: TRBV4-1
j_call: TRBJ2-3
cdr3_nt: TGCGCCAGCAGCCAAGAAGCCCCCCCTCACGACGGTGGGACCACAGATACGCAGTATTTT
cdr3_aa: CASSQEAPPHDGGTTDTQYF

clone_size: .
d_call: TRBD1
v_call: TRBV7-8
j_call: TRBJ2-7
cdr3_nt: TGTGCCAGCAGCTCAAGAACCCGACAGGGGACCTACGAGCAGTACTTC
cdr3_aa: CASSSRTRQGTYEQYF

clone_size: .
d_call: TRBD1
v_call: TRBV7-9
j_call: TRBJ1-1
cdr3_nt: TGTGCCAGCAGCTCCAGTCCAGGGGGAAACACTGAAGCTTTCTTT
cdr3_aa: CASSSSPGGNTEAFF

clone_size: .
d_call: .
v_call: TRBV11-2
j_call: TRBJ1-2
cdr3_nt: TGTGCCAGCAGCTTTGGTGCCCCGAGGCCCAACGTCTATGGCTACACCTTC
cdr3_aa: CASSFGAPRPNVYGYTF

clone_size: .
d_call: .
v_call: TRBV11-2
j_call: TRBJ2-1
cdr3_nt: TGTGCCAGCAGCTTAAATGTCAGGAGGGCCTTCTACAATGAGCAGTTCTTC
cdr3_aa: CASSLNVRRAFYNEQFF

clone_size: once
d_call: TRBD1
v_call: TRBV4-3
j_call: TRBJ2-7
cdr3_nt: TGCGCCAGCAGCCCCGGACAGGGGCCCACCTACGAGCAGTACTTC
cdr3_aa: CASSPGQGPTYEQYF

clone_size: .
d_call: .
v_call: TRBV7-9
j_call: TRBJ2-1
cdr3_nt: TGTGCCAGCAGCTTAGCCGGGGCAGGGGCAAGGGATGAGCAGTTCTTC
cdr3_aa: CASSLAGAGARDEQFF

clone_size: once
d_call: .
v_call: TRBV14
j_call: TRBJ2-4
cdr3_nt: TGTGCCAGCAGCCGTGGAGGCGGCAAAAACATTCAGTACTTC
cdr3_aa: CASSRGGGKNIQYF

clone_size: .
d_call: TRBD2
v_call: TRBV13
j_call: TRBJ2-7
cdr3_nt: TGTGCCAGCAGCGAGGGACTAGCTTCCGAGCAGTACTTC
cdr3_aa: CASSEGLASEQYF

clone_size: .
d_call: .
v_call: TRBV4-3
j_call: TRBJ2-7
cdr3_nt: TGCGCCAGCAGCCAAGAGTGGGCCTACGAGCAGTACTTC
cdr3_aa: CASSQEWAYEQYF

clone_size: .
d_call: TRBD2
v_call: TRBV7-8
j_call: TRBJ2-5
cdr3_nt: TGTGCCAGCAGCTCCGGGACTAGCGGGATTCAGTACCAAGAGACCCAGTACTTC
cdr3_aa: CASSSGTSGIQYQETQYF

clone_size: .
d_call: TRBD1
v_call: TRBV7-9
j_call: TRBJ1-5
cdr3_nt: TGTGCCAGCAGCTTAGAGGGACAGGGGTATCAGCCCCAGCATTTT
cdr3_aa: CASSLEGQGYQPQHF

clone_size: .
d_call: .
v_call: TRBV9
j_call: TRBJ2-7
cdr3_nt: TGTGCCAGCAGCTCCGGGTCCCCCACCGGCGAGCAGTACTTC
cdr3_aa: CASSSGSPTGEQYF

clone_size: .
d_call: .
v_call: TRBV25-1
j_call: TRBJ2-7
cdr3_nt: TGTGCCAGCCGGGGGTACGAGCAGTACTTC
cdr3_aa: CASRGYEQYF

clone_size: .
d_call: .
v_call: TRBV27
j_call: TRBJ2-6
cdr3_nt: TGTGCCAGCACCGATGGGGCCTCTGGGGCCAACGTCCTGACTTTC
cdr3_aa: CASTDGASGANVLTF

clone_size: .
d_call: .
v_call: TRBV18
j_call: TRBJ2-7
cdr3_nt: TGTGCCAGCTCAGGCACAGGGAACGAGGGGTACGAGCAGTACTTC
cdr3_aa: CASSGTGNEGYEQYF